This TCR beta chain was profiled in a study of shared clonotypes between healthy human individuals. General study results and limits: It was expected that sequencing depth would affect clonotype sharing among donors.

The CDR3 is 15 residues long. Trimming took off 6 bases at V and 6 bases at J, with 20 bases between the two ends. Germline CDR1 is SGHTA and CDR2 is FQGTGA. TCRdb keeps only in-frame clones here, not all; method: immunoSEQ multiplex PCR. The repertoire holds hundreds of thousands of clones, with about 92% as singletons. As to this clone: Its antigen is unidentified.

CD45RO-negative CD8 cells positively selected for CCR7 made up the naive population, which excluded terminally differentiated effector memory CD45RA+ cells. The chain carries TRBV7-3 and TRBJ1-2; D might be TRBD1 (5 bases). The TCR sequence derives from a man aged 30 to 39 in good health. Sequences were obtained from naive CD8+ T cells sorted from blood. The CDR3 region has the DNA TGTGCCAGCAGTCAAATACCCCAGGGTAGGGATGGCTACACCTTC. This encodes CASSQIPQGRDGYTF.